The 15 T cell receptor beta chains listed next were all sequenced from one sample in a study of blood T cell repertoires in COVID-19. Sequencing used immunoSEQ multiplex PCR; TCRdb keeps in-frame clones, though not all of them. The sample records around 52,000 clones, about 81% being singletons. Sample: peripheral blood. The receptors were gathered from a woman aged 55-70 years with acute or convalescent COVID-19.

CDR3 in amino acids: CASNSRDTLGTEAFF. CDR3 sequence (DNA): TGTGCCAGCAACAGCCGGGACACCTTGGGCACTGAAGCTTTCTTT. The chain joins TRBV6-5 to TRBJ1-1; tentative D call: TRBD1 (6 bases). Between the trimmed V and J ends, which lost 7 bases and 4 bases, there was a span of 19 bases. The CDR3 consists of 15 residues. Germline lookup yields CDR1 MNHEY and CDR2 SVGAGI.

The rearrangement joins TRBV7-9 to TRBJ2-2; TRBD1 matches 8 bases. The CDR3 totals 17 residues. From germline, CDR1 is SEHNR and CDR2 FQNEAQ (reference sequence). Trimming removed 3 bases from V and 3 bases from J; junction bases left unmatched: 9. DNA for the CDR3: TGTGCCAGCAGCTTGGCCATTGGACAGGGCTACACCGGGGAGCTGTTTTTT. It encodes CASSLAIGQGYTGELFF.

J is TRBJ2-7 and V is TRBV12-3 or TRBV12-4; tentatively, D is TRBD1 (5 bases). The V and J ends lost 4 bases and 3 bases respectively, with 10 bases between them. CDR3 size: 13 residues. As DNA, the CDR3 is TGTGCCAGCAGTTCAGACCAGGGCTACGAGCAGTACTTC. Amino acids: CASSSDQGYEQYF.

The J gene is TRBJ2-7, the V gene TRBV18, with D possibly TRBD2 on 5 matching bases. V lost 0 bases to trimming and J lost 2 bases, with 8 bases between them. The germline V gene encodes CDR1 KGHSH and CDR2 LQKENI. The CDR3 is 14 amino acids. CDR3 loop: CASSPPPGTYEQYF. The CDR3 DNA follows: TGTGCCAGCTCACCACCTCCGGGAACCTACGAGCAGTACTTC.

The chain's CDR3 is CASSSGQGPTEAFF. The CDR3 region has the DNA TGTGCCAGCAGTTCGGGACAGGGCCCCACTGAAGCTTTCTTT. The rearrangement uses TRBV6-5 and TRBJ1-1; TRBD1 matches 9 bases. The CDR3 spans 14 residues. The V segment lost 4 bases and the J segment 4 bases; nucleotides outside the gene matches: 4. Per germline, CDR1 MNHEY and CDR2 SVGAGI.

The V gene is TRBV18, the J gene TRBJ2-2, with D maybe TRBD1 (5 bases). Germline V lookup: CDR1 KGHSH, CDR2 LQKENI. V lost 4 bases and J lost 4, with 13 bases in between. CDR3 length equals 15 residues. CDR3 DNA sequence: TGTGCCAGCTCACTACAGGCGCAGGGCACCGGGGAGCTGTTTTTT. It is translated as CASSLQAQGTGELFF.

The chain has TRBV2 and TRBJ1-1; D is uncertain. The CDR3 extends over 13 amino acids. The V and J ends lost 6 bases and 0 bases respectively, with 8 bases between them. The germline V gene has CDR1 SNHLY and CDR2 FYNNEI. CDR3 amino acids: CASRVTLNTEAFF. CDR3 nucleotides: TGTGCCAGCAGGGTGACATTGAACACTGAAGCTTTCTTT.

The chain recombines TRBV19 with TRBJ2-7, with D unclear. The CDR3 extends over 14 amino acids. V lost 1 base and J lost 5, with 12 bases in between. Germline loops: CDR1 LNHDA, CDR2 SQIVND (reference sequence). CDR3 bases: TGTGCCAGTAGTATAGTTCCAGGAAAAGACGAGCAGTACTTC. This gives the protein CASSIVPGKDEQYF. The complete variable domain, with remaining parts taken from reference TRBV19 and TRBJ2-7, reads DGGITQSPKYLFRKEGQNVTLSCEQNLNHDAMYWYRQDPGQGLRLIYYSQIVNDFQKGDIAEGYSVSREKKESFPLTVTSAQKNPTAFYLCASSIVPGKDEQYFGPGTRLTVT.

The V call is TRBV4-3, the J call TRBJ1-3; D call uncertain. The CDR3 has 14 residues. The germline gives CDR1 LGHNA, CDR2 YSLEER. Trimming stripped 0 bases from V and 0 bases from J, with 3 bases between. This CDR3 is CASSQDYSGNTIYF. As DNA, the CDR3 is TGCGCCAGCAGCCAAGATTACTCTGGAAACACCATATATTTT.

The chain is built from TRBV29-1 and TRBJ2-3, with D perhaps TRBD1 (6 bases). The CDR3 is 15 amino acids. The germline V gene has CDR1 SQVTM and CDR2 ANQGSEA. V lost 1 base and J lost 6, with 17 bases in between. CDR3 in amino acids: CSVEGRGSLVDTQYF. The CDR3 DNA follows: TGCAGCGTTGAAGGCAGGGGTAGCCTAGTCGATACGCAGTATTTT.

This clone has a single count. The genes are TRBV5-4 and TRBJ2-5; 8 nucleotides agree with TRBD2. The J segment lost 2 bases and the V segment lost 2 bases, leaving 5 bases of the junction unmatched. CDR3 length: 15 residues. Germline-derived CDR1 and CDR2 are SGHNT and YYREEE (reference sequence). CDR3 residues: CASSFGTSTQETQYF. The CDR3 DNA reads as TGTGCCAGCAGCTTTGGGACTAGTACGCAAGAGACCCAGTACTTC.

The V and J genes are TRBV15 and TRBJ1-2; D is unclear. The CDR3 contains 14 residues. Trimming removed 0 bases from V and 3 bases from J, with 8 bases in between. Per germline, CDR1 LNHNV and CDR2 YYDKDF (reference sequence). The CDR3 is CATSRDLTDYGYTF. CDR3 in DNA: TGTGCCACCAGCAGAGATCTTACAGACTATGGCTACACCTTC.

This clone was seen more than once but under ten times. This chain joins TRBV12-3 or TRBV12-4 and TRBJ1-2, with D maybe TRBD1 (5 bases). The CDR3 covers 13 residues. Between the trimmed V and J ends, which lost 5 bases and 2 bases, there was a span of 9 bases. CDR3 region: CASSMTENYGYTF. In nucleotides, the CDR3 is TGTGCCAGCAGTATGACAGAGAACTATGGCTACACCTTC.

This chain joins TRBV6-4 and TRBJ1-2; 7 nucleotides agree with TRBD1. This CDR3 is 17 amino acids long. The germline CDR1 and CDR2 sequences are MRHNA and SNTAGT. Trimming removed 0 bases from V and 6 bases from J; junction bases left unmatched: 13. DNA for the CDR3: TGTGCCAGCAGTGACTCCGTGGAAGGGGGCGCCATGAATGGCTACACCTTC. This encodes CASSDSVEGGAMNGYTF.

The chain is built from TRBV27 and TRBJ2-1; D is possibly TRBD2 (6 bases). Germline V lookup: CDR1 MNHEY, CDR2 SMNVEV (reference sequence). The CDR3 covers 12 residues. The V and J ends lost 8 bases and 5 bases respectively, with 10 bases between them. The CDR3 DNA is TGTGCCAGCGGGGGGATTGACAATGAGCAGTTCTTC. Its translation: CASGGIDNEQFF.